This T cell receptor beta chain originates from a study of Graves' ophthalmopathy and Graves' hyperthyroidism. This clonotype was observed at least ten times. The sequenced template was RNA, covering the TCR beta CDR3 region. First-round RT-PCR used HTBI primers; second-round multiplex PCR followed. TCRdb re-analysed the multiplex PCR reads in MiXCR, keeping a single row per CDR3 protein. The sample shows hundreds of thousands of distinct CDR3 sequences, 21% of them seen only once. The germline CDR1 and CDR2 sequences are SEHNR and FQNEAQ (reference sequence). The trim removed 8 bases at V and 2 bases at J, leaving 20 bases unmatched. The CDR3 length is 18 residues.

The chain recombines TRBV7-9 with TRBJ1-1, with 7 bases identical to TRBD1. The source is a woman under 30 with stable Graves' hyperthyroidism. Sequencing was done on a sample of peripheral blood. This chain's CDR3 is CASHFPAGGSSSNTEAFF. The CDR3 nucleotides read TGTGCCAGCCATTTTCCCGCAGGGGGGTCAAGTAGTAACACTGAAGCTTTCTTT.